Included here is one T cell receptor beta chain sequence, with context. Its antigen is unknown. The source of the sample is a study of cytomegalovirus exposure and HLA in healthy donors. Study as a whole: There were fewer than 130 million unique TCR beta sequences, drawn from about 179 million T cells, in an earlier analysis.

Both 60 Vbeta primers and 13 Jbeta primers went into the PCR. Generated by immunoSEQ multiplex PCR, the TCRdb table keeps only in-frame clones and is missing some. The table has around 170,000 clones, more than 75% seen once; the top ten hold roughly 2.5%. Findings of the study overall: Accurate HLA-A and HLA-B prediction from TCR beta sequences was reported for most subjects. TRBV6-2, TRBV6-3 and other indistinguishable V segments were excluded.

With 2 bases removed from V and 8 bases from J, the gap between germline ends came to 15 bases. Germline CDR1 reads ENHRY; CDR2 reads SYGVKD. The CDR3 runs to 14 residues. The sequenced sample consisted of PBMCs. The chain recombines TRBV10-3 with TRBJ1-2, with D possibly matching TRBD1 (5 bases). The source of this sequence is a woman aged 25 to 39 in good health and CMV-seropositive. CDR3 DNA: TGTGCCATCAGTGAGAGTAGGAGGGGTTCGGGCTACACCTTC. This gives the protein CAISESRRGSGYTF.